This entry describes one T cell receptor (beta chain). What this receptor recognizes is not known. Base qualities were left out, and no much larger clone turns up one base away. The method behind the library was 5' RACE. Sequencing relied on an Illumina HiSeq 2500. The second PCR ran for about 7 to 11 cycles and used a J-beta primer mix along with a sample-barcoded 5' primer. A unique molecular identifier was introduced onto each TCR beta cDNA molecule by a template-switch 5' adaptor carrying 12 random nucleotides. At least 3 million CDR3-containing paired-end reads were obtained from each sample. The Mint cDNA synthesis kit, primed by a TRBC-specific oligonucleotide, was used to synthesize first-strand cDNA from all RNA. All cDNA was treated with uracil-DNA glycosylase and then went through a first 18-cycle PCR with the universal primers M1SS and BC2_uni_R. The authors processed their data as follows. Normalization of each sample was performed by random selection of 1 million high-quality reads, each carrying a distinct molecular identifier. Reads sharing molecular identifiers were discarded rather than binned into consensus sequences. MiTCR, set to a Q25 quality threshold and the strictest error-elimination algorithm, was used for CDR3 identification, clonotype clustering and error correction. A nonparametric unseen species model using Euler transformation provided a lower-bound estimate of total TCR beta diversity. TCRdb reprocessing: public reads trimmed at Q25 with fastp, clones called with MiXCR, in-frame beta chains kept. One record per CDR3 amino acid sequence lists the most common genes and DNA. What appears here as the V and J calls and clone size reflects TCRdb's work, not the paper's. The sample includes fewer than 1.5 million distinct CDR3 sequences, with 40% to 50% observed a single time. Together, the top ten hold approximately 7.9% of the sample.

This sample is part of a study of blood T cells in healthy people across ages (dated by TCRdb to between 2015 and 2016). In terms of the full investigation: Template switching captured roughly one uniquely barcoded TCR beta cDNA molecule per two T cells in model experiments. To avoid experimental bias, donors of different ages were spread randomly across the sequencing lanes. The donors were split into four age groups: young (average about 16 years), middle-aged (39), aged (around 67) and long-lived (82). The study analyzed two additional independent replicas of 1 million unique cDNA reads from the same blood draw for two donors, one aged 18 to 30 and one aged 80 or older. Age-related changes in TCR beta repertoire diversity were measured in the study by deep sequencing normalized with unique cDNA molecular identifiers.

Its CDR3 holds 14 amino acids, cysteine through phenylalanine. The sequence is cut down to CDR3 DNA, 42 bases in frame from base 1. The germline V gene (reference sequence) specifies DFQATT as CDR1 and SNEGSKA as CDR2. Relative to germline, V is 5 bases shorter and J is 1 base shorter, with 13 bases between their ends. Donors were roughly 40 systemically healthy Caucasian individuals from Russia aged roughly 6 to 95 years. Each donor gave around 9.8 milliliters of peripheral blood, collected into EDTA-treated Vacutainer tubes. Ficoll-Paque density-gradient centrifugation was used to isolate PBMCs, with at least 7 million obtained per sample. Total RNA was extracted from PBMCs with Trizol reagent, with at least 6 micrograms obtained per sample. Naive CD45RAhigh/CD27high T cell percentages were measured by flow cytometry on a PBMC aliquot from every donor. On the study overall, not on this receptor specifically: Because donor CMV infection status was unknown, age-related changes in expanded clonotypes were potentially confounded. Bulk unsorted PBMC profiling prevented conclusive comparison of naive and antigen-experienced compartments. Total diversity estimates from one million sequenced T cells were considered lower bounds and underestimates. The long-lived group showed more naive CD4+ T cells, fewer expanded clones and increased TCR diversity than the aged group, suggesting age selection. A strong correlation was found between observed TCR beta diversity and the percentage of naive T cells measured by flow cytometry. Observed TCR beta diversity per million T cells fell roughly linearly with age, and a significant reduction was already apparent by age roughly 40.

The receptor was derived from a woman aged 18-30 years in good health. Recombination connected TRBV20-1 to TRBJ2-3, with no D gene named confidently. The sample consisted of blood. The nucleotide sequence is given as TGCAGTGCTGGGCCCCCGTTGGGCACAGATACGCAGTATTTT. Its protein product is CSAGPPLGTDTQYF.